This T cell receptor beta chain stems from a study of response to subunit inactivated influenza vaccine. This clonotype has a count of ten or more. TCRdb called the RT-PCR reads again in MiXCR, with one record for every CDR3 protein. The table records about 540,000 distinct CDR3 sequences, under 30% of them present only once. Trimming at V came to 4 bases and at J to 1 base, leaving 5 bases not matched to a gene. The germline V gene has CDR1 SGHRS and CDR2 YFSETQ. The CDR3 contains 14 residues. These data were also reused for a study on T cells expressing NK-cell markers. That source adds: As the method of synthesis, 5'RACE template switching with UMIs yielded TCR beta cDNA. An anti-gamma-delta TCR antibody confined sorting to alpha-beta TCR T cells across several of the experiments. CD8+ T cells in roughly six donors included dominant NKG2C+ clonotypes at roughly 1.0-8%.

The sequences come from CD4+ T cells sorted from PBMCs, collected about 13 days after vaccination. The V and J genes are TRBV5-1 and TRBJ2-7, with 7 bases fitting TRBD2. This sequence originates from a man aged 45 to 65 who received an inactivated influenza vaccine. The CDR3 loop is CASSPGLGSYEQYF. CDR3 nucleotides: TGCGCCAGCAGCCCCGGACTAGGGTCCTACGAGCAGTACTTC.